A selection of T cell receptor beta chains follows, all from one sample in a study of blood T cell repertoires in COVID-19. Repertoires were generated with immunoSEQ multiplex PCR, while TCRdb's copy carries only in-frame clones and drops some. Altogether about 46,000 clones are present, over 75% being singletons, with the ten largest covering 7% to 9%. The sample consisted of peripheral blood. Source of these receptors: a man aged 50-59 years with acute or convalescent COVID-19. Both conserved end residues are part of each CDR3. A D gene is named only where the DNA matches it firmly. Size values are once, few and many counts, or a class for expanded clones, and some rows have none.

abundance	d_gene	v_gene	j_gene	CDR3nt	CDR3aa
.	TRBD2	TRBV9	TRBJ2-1	TGTGCCAGCAGCGTTTGGGCGGGAGAGATCAACAATGAGCAGTTCTTC	CASSVWAGEINNEQFF
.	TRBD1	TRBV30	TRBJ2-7	TGTGCCTGGAGGAACGGACAGGGGATTAGATACGAGCAGTACTTC	CAWRNGQGIRYEQYF
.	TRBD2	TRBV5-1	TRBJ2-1	TGCGCCAGCAGCTTGGGCGCGTTAGCGGGCTACAATGAGCAGTTCTTC	CASSLGALAGYNEQFF
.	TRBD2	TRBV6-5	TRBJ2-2	TGTGCCAGCAGTTTTGCTGGGGGGGCGAACACCGGGGAGCTGTTTTTT	CASSFAGGANTGELFF
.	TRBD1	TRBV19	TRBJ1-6	TGTGCCAGTAGTTCCGGACAGGGTCAAAATTCACCCCTCCACTTT	CASSSGQGQNSPLHF
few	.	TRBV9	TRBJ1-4	TGTGCCAGCAGCGTAGGAACGGGAGGGGAAAAACTGTTTTTT	CASSVGTGGEKLFF
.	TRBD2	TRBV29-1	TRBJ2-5	TGCAGCGTTAAGGGACTAGCGGGGGTTGGGGAGACCCAGTACTTC	CSVKGLAGVGETQYF
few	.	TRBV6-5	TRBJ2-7	TGTGCCACCATCCGTGGCGGATCCTACGAGCAGTACTTC	CATIRGGSYEQYF
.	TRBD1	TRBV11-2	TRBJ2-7	TGTGCCAGCAGCTTAAGACAGGGGGCCAACGAGCAGTACTTC	CASSLRQGANEQYF
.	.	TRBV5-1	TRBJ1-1	TGCGCCAGCAGCCGCTCCGGGTTGAACACTGAAGCTTTCTTT	CASSRSGLNTEAFF
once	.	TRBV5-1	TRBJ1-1	TGCGCCAGCAGCTTTGCGGGGGGCAAAGCTTTCTTT	CASSFAGGKAFF
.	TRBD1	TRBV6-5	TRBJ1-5	TGTGCCAGCAGGCCTACAGGGGAGAATCAGCCCCAGCATTTT	CASRPTGENQPQHF
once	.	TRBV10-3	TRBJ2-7	TGTGCCATCAGGACAGCCCCTACCTACGAGCAGTACTTC	CAIRTAPTYEQYF
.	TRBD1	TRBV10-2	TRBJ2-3	TGCGCCAGCAGTGACAAGGGACAGTACACAGATACGCAGTATTTT	CASSDKGQYTDTQYF
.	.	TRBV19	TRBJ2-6	TGTGCCAGTAAGAGAGGGCCTGGGGCCAACGTCCTGACTTTC	CASKRGPGANVLTF
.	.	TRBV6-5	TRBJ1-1	TGTGCCAGCAGTTACACAGGCGGGGCGAACACTGAAGCTTTCTTT	CASSYTGGANTEAFF
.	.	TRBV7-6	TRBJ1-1	TGTGCCAGCAGCTCAGCACCCGGTCCCCCGAACACTGAAGCTTTCTTT	CASSSAPGPPNTEAFF
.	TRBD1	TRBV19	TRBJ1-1	TGTGCCAGTAGTCAACAGGGGTCCACTGAAGCTTTCTTT	CASSQQGSTEAFF
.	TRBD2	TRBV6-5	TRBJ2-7	TGTGCCAGCAGTTACCCCGGGGGGGCGGGAGAGCAGTACTTC	CASSYPGGAGEQYF
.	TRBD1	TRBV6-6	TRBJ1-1	TGTGCCAGCAGCTACGGACAGGGACGAAACACTGAAGCTTTCTTT	CASSYGQGRNTEAFF
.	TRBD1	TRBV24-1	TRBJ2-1	TGTGCCACCAGTGATGCACAGGGGCCCTACTCCTACAATGAGCAGTTCTTC	CATSDAQGPYSYNEQFF
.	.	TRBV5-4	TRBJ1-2	TGTGCCAGCAGCTCGGCGGACTATGGCTACACCTTC	CASSSADYGYTF
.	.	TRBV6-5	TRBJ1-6	TGTGCCAGCAGTTACTATGGCAAAGAGGATTCACCCCTCCACTTT	CASSYYGKEDSPLHF
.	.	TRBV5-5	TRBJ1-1	TGTGCCAGCAGCTGGCCAGGGGCTTTAGTGGAAGCTTTCTTT	CASSWPGALVEAFF
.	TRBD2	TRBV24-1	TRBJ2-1	TGTGCCACCAGTGATCCCTCCAGGACTAGTGACTCCTACAATGAGCAGTTCTTC	CATSDPSRTSDSYNEQFF
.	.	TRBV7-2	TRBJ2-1	TGTGCCAGCAGCCCCCAGGCAGGACAGAAGGAAAATGAGCAGTTCTTC	CASSPQAGQKENEQFF
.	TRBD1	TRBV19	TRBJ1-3	TGTGCCAGTAGTCTGCGGACAGGGGGAAACACCATATATTTT	CASSLRTGGNTIYF